This TCR beta chain was obtained from a study of T cells in Graves' hyperthyroidism and ophthalmopathy. Across the study: It was at initial diagnosis, before any treatment, that peripheral blood was collected.

Patients were excluded for uncontrolled infection, other autoimmune disease, pregnancy or lactation. Source material for PBMCs was around 10 ml fresh peripheral blood. TCR beta CDR3 regions were amplified from RNA transcripts. Using the HTBI primer set, a first-round RT-PCR was run on the TCR CDR3. TCRdb used MiXCR to reprocess the multiplex PCR reads, holding one entry per CDR3 protein. The table has approximately 400,000 distinct CDR3 sequences, roughly 14% seen once. This CDR3 contains 13 residues. Trimming took off 6 bases at V and 3 bases at J, with 12 bases between the two ends. The V gene's germline CDR1 is SGHAT and CDR2 FQDESV (reference sequence). Ten or more counts support this clonotype.

Material for sequencing was blood. This clonotype was sampled from a young woman with Graves' hyperthyroidism. The V call is TRBV11-1, the J call TRBJ2-7, with TRBD2 as a possible D gene (6 bases). CDR3 nucleotide sequence: TGTGCCAGCAGAAACCCGGGGGACTACGAGCAGTACTTC. Translating gives CASRNPGDYEQYF.